A selection of T cell receptor beta chains follows, all from one sample in a study of T cell responses to AZD1222 COVID-19 vaccine. Repertoires were generated with immunoSEQ multiplex PCR, while TCRdb's copy carries only in-frame clones and drops some. This sample yields 110,000 to 150,000 clones, of which around nine tenths are seen a single time; around 3.6% belongs to the top ten. The specimen comprised peripheral blood, sampled on day 0 of AZD1222 vaccination. Receptor source: an adult in good health. Both conserved end residues are part of each CDR3. Each record gives: J gene, D gene, V gene, clone size, CDR3 DNA, CDR3 protein. D genes are given only for firm matches. Size values are once, few and many counts, or a class for expanded clones, and some rows have none.

J gene: TRBJ2-2; D gene: -; V gene: TRBV3-1/TRBV3-2; clone size: -; CDR3 DNA: TGTGCCAGCAGCCAGGCCAGGGGCCCTTACGGGGAGCTGTTTTTT; CDR3 protein: CASSQARGPYGELFF
J gene: TRBJ2-1; D gene: TRBD2; V gene: TRBV9; clone size: -; CDR3 DNA: TGTGCCGGCAGCCGAGACAGCGGGAGAATTGGCGATGAGCAGTTCTTC; CDR3 protein: CAGSRDSGRIGDEQFF
J gene: TRBJ1-4; D gene: -; V gene: TRBV11-2; clone size: -; CDR3 DNA: TGTGCCAGCAGCTCCGAAGACGAAAAACTGTTTTTT; CDR3 protein: CASSSEDEKLFF
J gene: TRBJ2-7; D gene: -; V gene: TRBV7-7; clone size: -; CDR3 DNA: TGTGCTAGCAGCCAAAATACCCTCGGGACACTGTCCTACGAGCAGTACTTC; CDR3 protein: CASSQNTLGTLSYEQYF
J gene: TRBJ2-5; D gene: TRBD2; V gene: TRBV11-1; clone size: -; CDR3 DNA: TGTGCTAGCAGCTTAGAAGAGGGCCGGGGGGGACAGACCCAGTACTTC; CDR3 protein: CASSLEEGRGGQTQYF
J gene: TRBJ1-1; D gene: -; V gene: TRBV3-1/TRBV3-2; clone size: -; CDR3 DNA: TGTGCCAGCAGCCGGGAACTTAGGAACACTGAAGCTTTCTTT; CDR3 protein: CASSRELRNTEAFF
J gene: TRBJ2-2; D gene: TRBD2; V gene: TRBV6-5; clone size: -; CDR3 DNA: TGTGCCAGCAGTTACGGGGGAGGGACCGGGGAGCTGTTTTTT; CDR3 protein: CASSYGGGTGELFF
J gene: TRBJ2-7; D gene: TRBD2; V gene: TRBV6-5; clone size: -; CDR3 DNA: TGTGCCAGCGCCAGAGCGGGGGGGCCTTACGAGCAGTACTTC; CDR3 protein: CASARAGGPYEQYF
J gene: TRBJ1-4; D gene: TRBD1; V gene: TRBV19; clone size: -; CDR3 DNA: TGTGCCAGTAGTTCTCGGACAGGCTTTAATGAAAAACTGTTTTTT; CDR3 protein: CASSSRTGFNEKLFF
J gene: TRBJ2-1; D gene: TRBD2; V gene: TRBV18; clone size: -; CDR3 DNA: TGTGCCAGCTCTTGGACTAGCGGGGACCGATCCTACAATGAGCAGTTCTTC; CDR3 protein: CASSWTSGDRSYNEQFF
J gene: TRBJ1-3; D gene: TRBD1; V gene: TRBV2; clone size: -; CDR3 DNA: TGTGCCAGCAGTAGGCGGACAGGGCGTTATGGAAACACCATATATTTT; CDR3 protein: CASSRRTGRYGNTIYF
J gene: TRBJ2-5; D gene: TRBD1; V gene: TRBV14; clone size: -; CDR3 DNA: TGTGCCAGCAGCCCCTGGACAGGGGGCCAAGAGACCCAGTACTTC; CDR3 protein: CASSPWTGGQETQYF
J gene: TRBJ2-5; D gene: -; V gene: TRBV2; clone size: -; CDR3 DNA: TGTGCCAGCAGTGCCCCCCTGGAGACCCAGTACTTC; CDR3 protein: CASSAPLETQYF
J gene: TRBJ2-6; D gene: -; V gene: TRBV5-1; clone size: -; CDR3 DNA: TGCGCCAGCAGCTTGGCCTCAGGGGCCCCCTCTGGGGCCAACGTCCTGACTTTC; CDR3 protein: CASSLASGAPSGANVLTF
J gene: TRBJ2-1; D gene: -; V gene: TRBV28; clone size: -; CDR3 DNA: TGTGCCAGCAGTTACCTGGTCTCCGTGTACAATGAGCAGTTCTTC; CDR3 protein: CASSYLVSVYNEQFF
J gene: TRBJ2-5; D gene: -; V gene: TRBV5-6; clone size: -; CDR3 DNA: TGTGCCAGCAGCCCTGGTCAGGGGGGGAGGGAGACCCAGTACTTC; CDR3 protein: CASSPGQGGRETQYF
J gene: TRBJ2-7; D gene: TRBD2; V gene: TRBV5-1; clone size: -; CDR3 DNA: TGCGCCAGCAGCTCCGGACTAGCGGGAGTTCTATCCTACGAGCAGTACTTC; CDR3 protein: CASSSGLAGVLSYEQYF
J gene: TRBJ1-1; D gene: -; V gene: TRBV9; clone size: -; CDR3 DNA: TGTGCCAGCAGCGTAGAGGGGGAGAACACTGAAGCTTTCTTT; CDR3 protein: CASSVEGENTEAFF
J gene: TRBJ2-7; D gene: -; V gene: TRBV25-1; clone size: -; CDR3 DNA: TGTGCCAGCCGGGACACTAACTCCTACGAGCAGTACTTC; CDR3 protein: CASRDTNSYEQYF
J gene: TRBJ2-1; D gene: TRBD2; V gene: TRBV7-3; clone size: -; CDR3 DNA: TGTGCCAGCAGCTTACAGGCGGGAGGAGGTTTATGTGAGCAGTTCTTC; CDR3 protein: CASSLQAGGGLCEQFF
J gene: TRBJ2-7; D gene: -; V gene: TRBV11-3; clone size: -; CDR3 DNA: TGTGCCAGCAGCCAGGAGGGGAGGCCGGCCTACGAGCAGTACTTC; CDR3 protein: CASSQEGRPAYEQYF
J gene: TRBJ2-1; D gene: -; V gene: TRBV6-4; clone size: -; CDR3 DNA: TGTGCCAGCAGTGACTCGGGACAATTTTATGAGCAGTTCTTC; CDR3 protein: CASSDSGQFYEQFF
J gene: TRBJ1-5; D gene: -; V gene: TRBV19; clone size: -; CDR3 DNA: TGTGCCAGTAGTATTAATGCCCCCGTTGGCAATCAGCCCCAGCATTTT; CDR3 protein: CASSINAPVGNQPQHF
J gene: TRBJ2-3; D gene: -; V gene: TRBV5-6; clone size: -; CDR3 DNA: TGTGCCAGCAGCCACCAGCGGGGCACAGATACGCAGTATTTT; CDR3 protein: CASSHQRGTDTQYF
J gene: TRBJ2-5; D gene: -; V gene: TRBV25-1; clone size: -; CDR3 DNA: TGTGCCAGCAGGCCGCTCACTGGGGGGTACCAAGAGACCCAGTACTTC; CDR3 protein: CASRPLTGGYQETQYF
J gene: TRBJ2-1; D gene: TRBD2; V gene: TRBV29-1; clone size: few; CDR3 DNA: TGCAGCGTTTCGGGCGGGGGGGGACTGGAGTTCTTC; CDR3 protein: CSVSGGGGLEFF
J gene: TRBJ2-2; D gene: TRBD1; V gene: TRBV19; clone size: -; CDR3 DNA: TGTGCCAGTAGTATAGCCACAGGGGGGTCGCCCTCCACCGGGGAGCTGTTTTTT; CDR3 protein: CASSIATGGSPSTGELFF
J gene: TRBJ2-1; D gene: -; V gene: TRBV7-6; clone size: -; CDR3 DNA: TGTGCCAGCAGGCTTTTCGGGAGCGATGAGCAGTTCTTC; CDR3 protein: CASRLFGSDEQFF
J gene: TRBJ2-1; D gene: TRBD2; V gene: TRBV27; clone size: -; CDR3 DNA: TGTGCCAGCGCCGGGGGGTCGACGTCCTACAATGAGCAGTTCTTC; CDR3 protein: CASAGGSTSYNEQFF
J gene: TRBJ2-3; D gene: TRBD2; V gene: TRBV7-2; clone size: -; CDR3 DNA: TGTGCCAGCAGGACTAGCGGGGGCACAGATACGCAGTATTTT; CDR3 protein: CASRTSGGTDTQYF
J gene: TRBJ1-1; D gene: -; V gene: TRBV19; clone size: -; CDR3 DNA: TGTGCCAGTAGTATTCTAGGGCGGGGCACTGAAGCTTTCTTT; CDR3 protein: CASSILGRGTEAFF
J gene: TRBJ2-1; D gene: TRBD1; V gene: TRBV7-2; clone size: -; CDR3 DNA: TGTGCCAGCAGCTACCAGCAGGGGGCTTGGCAGTTCTTC; CDR3 protein: CASSYQQGAWQFF
J gene: TRBJ2-6; D gene: TRBD2; V gene: TRBV7-2; clone size: -; CDR3 DNA: TGTGCCAGCATCGGGACTAGCGGGGGTCGCTCTGGGGCCAACGTCCTGACTTTC; CDR3 protein: CASIGTSGGRSGANVLTF
J gene: TRBJ2-1; D gene: -; V gene: TRBV11-3; clone size: -; CDR3 DNA: TGTGCCAGCAGCTTAGAAGCGGACTCCTCCTACAATGAGCAGTTCTTC; CDR3 protein: CASSLEADSSYNEQFF
J gene: TRBJ1-5; D gene: TRBD1; V gene: TRBV25-1; clone size: -; CDR3 DNA: TGTGCCAGCAGTGAAGCGGGGCAGGGGGTTCAGCCCCAGCATTTT; CDR3 protein: CASSEAGQGVQPQHF
J gene: TRBJ2-2; D gene: -; V gene: TRBV4-1; clone size: -; CDR3 DNA: TGCGCCAGCAGCCAACTAGGGACCGGGGAGCTGTTTTTT; CDR3 protein: CASSQLGTGELFF
J gene: TRBJ1-3; D gene: -; V gene: TRBV27; clone size: -; CDR3 DNA: TGTGCCAGCAGTTTGTCAGGGAACGGAAACACCATATATTTT; CDR3 protein: CASSLSGNGNTIYF
J gene: TRBJ1-2; D gene: TRBD1; V gene: TRBV27; clone size: -; CDR3 DNA: TGTGCCAGCAGTCAGAACCGGGACAGGGGTGGCTACACCTTC; CDR3 protein: CASSQNRDRGGYTF
J gene: TRBJ2-1; D gene: -; V gene: TRBV24-1; clone size: -; CDR3 DNA: TGTGCCACCAGTGATAGGGCAGTCTGGATCTTC; CDR3 protein: CATSDRAVWIF
J gene: TRBJ2-3; D gene: TRBD2; V gene: TRBV5-1; clone size: -; CDR3 DNA: TGCGCCAGCAGCTCCGGACTAGCGGGAAAGGCAGATACGCAGTATTTT; CDR3 protein: CASSSGLAGKADTQYF
J gene: TRBJ1-6; D gene: -; V gene: TRBV10-3; clone size: few; CDR3 DNA: TGTGCCATCAGCGACGGGAAGAGCTCCTATAATTCACCCCTCCACTTT; CDR3 protein: CAISDGKSSYNSPLHF
J gene: TRBJ2-1; D gene: -; V gene: TRBV5-1; clone size: -; CDR3 DNA: TGCGCCAGCAGCTTGGCCACACGGACCTACAATGAGCAGTTCTTC; CDR3 protein: CASSLATRTYNEQFF
J gene: TRBJ2-6; D gene: -; V gene: TRBV5-6; clone size: -; CDR3 DNA: TGTGCCAGCAGCTTGGAAAGGACAGTGGTCTCTGGGGCCAACGTCCTGACTTTC; CDR3 protein: CASSLERTVVSGANVLTF
J gene: TRBJ2-2; D gene: -; V gene: TRBV19; clone size: -; CDR3 DNA: TGTGCCAGTAGTTTTGGGGAACTGGTCACCGGGGAGCTGTTTTTT; CDR3 protein: CASSFGELVTGELFF
J gene: TRBJ1-5; D gene: -; V gene: TRBV18; clone size: -; CDR3 DNA: TGTGCCAGCTCTTCAGGGGCGAATAATCAGCCCCAGCATTTT; CDR3 protein: CASSSGANNQPQHF
J gene: TRBJ1-2; D gene: -; V gene: TRBV7-2; clone size: -; CDR3 DNA: TGTGCCAGCAGCCGTTCGGGGGCGGGAGGCTACACCTTC; CDR3 protein: CASSRSGAGGYTF
J gene: TRBJ1-6; D gene: -; V gene: TRBV25-1; clone size: once; CDR3 DNA: TGTGCCAGCAGTGGGGGACAACACTATAATTCACCCCTCCACTTT; CDR3 protein: CASSGGQHYNSPLHF
J gene: TRBJ1-3; D gene: -; V gene: TRBV5-4; clone size: -; CDR3 DNA: TGTGCCAGCAGCGTCGGGCTGAGACAGAGCCGCTCTGGAAACACCATATATTTT; CDR3 protein: CASSVGLRQSRSGNTIYF
J gene: TRBJ1-1; D gene: -; V gene: TRBV30; clone size: once; CDR3 DNA: TGTGCCTGGAGTGTTTCCCCGGTGGGTAACACTGAAGCTTTCTTT; CDR3 protein: CAWSVSPVGNTEAFF
J gene: TRBJ2-3; D gene: -; V gene: TRBV2; clone size: once; CDR3 DNA: TGTGCCAGCAGTGGACTCAACACAGATACGCAGTATTTT; CDR3 protein: CASSGLNTDTQYF